These 26 T cell receptor beta chains were sequenced from one sample in a study of shared clonotypes between healthy human individuals. Method: immunoSEQ multiplex PCR; TCRdb's copy keeps in-frame clones and lacks some. The sample consists of over a million clones, around 95% of them appearing once. Sequenced sample: naive CD4+ T cells sorted from blood. Subset denoted: CD45RA+ positively selected. These receptors were collected from a man under 40 in good health.

The V and J genes are TRBV5-6 and TRBJ2-5, with 9 bases that match TRBD2. CDR3 size: 14 residues. V was pared by 0 bases and J by 7 bases, with 4 bases of the junction left unmatched. Germline CDR1 is SGHDT and CDR2 is YYEEEE. CDR3 sequence (DNA): TGTGCCAGCAGCTTGGAGGGTAGCGGGAGGACCCAGTACTTC. It specifies CASSLEGSGRTQYF.

The CDR3 coding sequence is TGTGCCAGCAGCCTCCCCGGACAGGGGAGGTATGAGCAGTACTTC. It translates to CASSLPGQGRYEQYF. V gene TRBV7-9 combines with J gene TRBJ2-7, with 9 bases identical to TRBD1. The germline V gene encodes CDR1 SEHNR and CDR2 FQNEAQ (reference sequence). Trimming at V came to 5 bases and at J to 7 bases, leaving 12 bases not matched to a gene. The CDR3 runs 15 residues.

The chain links TRBV28 to TRBJ1-2; no definite D call. The germline CDR1 and CDR2 sequences are MDHEN and SYDVKM. This CDR3 has 13 amino acids. Trimming pared 2 bases from V and 4 bases from J, leaving 8 bases between. The CDR3 nucleotides read TGTGCCAGCAGTTTAACCTCCTCCTATGGCTACACCTTC. Protein sequence: CASSLTSSYGYTF.

The V call is TRBV10-3, the J call TRBJ2-7, with D possibly TRBD1 on 5 matching bases. V shed 10 bases and J shed 2 bases, with 12 bases lying between them. The germline CDR1 and CDR2 sequences are ENHRY and SYGVKD. The CDR3 spans 12 residues. CDR3 coding DNA: TGTGCCACTGCTGGGGCCGCCTACGAGCAGTACTTC. Encoded protein: CATAGAAYEQYF.

This clone occurred once. This chain uses TRBV11-3 with TRBJ1-1; D unclear. Germline values: CDR1 SGHNT, CDR2 YENEEA. V lost 0 bases to trimming and J lost 5 bases, with 10 bases between them. There are 14 residues in the CDR3. The CDR3 DNA sequence: TGTGCCAGCAGCTTAGACGGGCCGAGGACTGAAGCTTTCTTT. As protein: CASSLDGPRTEAFF.

This chain uses TRBV4-3 with TRBJ2-1, with 9 bases that match TRBD2. With V trimmed by 3 bases and J by 7 bases, 13 bases remained unmatched. Germline V gene data show CDR1 as LGHNA and CDR2 as YSLEER. The CDR3 contains 17 residues. The CDR3 nucleotides read TGCGCCAGCAGCCAGGGTAGAGGGGTTAGCGGGAGTAATGAGCAGTTCTTC. As protein: CASSQGRGVSGSNEQFF.

The rearrangement joins TRBV7-9 to TRBJ2-1; tentatively, D is TRBD1 (6 bases). CDR3 length: 13 amino acids. Germline CDR1 reads SEHNR; CDR2 reads FQNEAQ (reference sequence). Trimming took off 0 bases at V and 8 bases at J, with 8 bases between the two ends. For the CDR3, the DNA is TGTGCCAGCAGCTTAGCAGGGGGAGATGAGCAGTTCTTC. Amino acid sequence: CASSLAGGDEQFF.

The chain employs TRBV7-9 and TRBJ1-1; the D is unclear. This CDR3 has 14 residues. Germline lookup yields CDR1 SEHNR and CDR2 FQNEAQ (reference sequence). V was trimmed by 1 base and J by 1 base, leaving 7 bases between them. The CDR3 nucleotides read TGTGCCAGCAGCTTAGGGTGGGGGAACACTGAAGCTTTCTTT. Its protein product is CASSLGWGNTEAFF.

This chain links TRBV29-1 with TRBJ2-7, with TRBD1 matching 7 bases. The germline gives CDR1 SQVTM, CDR2 ANQGSEA. This CDR3 region has 12 residues. Unmatched junction bases numbered 9, after V lost 7 bases and J lost 6 bases. CDR3 residues: CSGRDSKLEQYF. The DNA for the CDR3 is TGCAGCGGACGGGACAGCAAGCTCGAGCAGTACTTC.

V gene TRBV6-4 combines with J gene TRBJ2-2, with unresolved D. The germline CDR1 and CDR2 sequences are MRHNA and SNTAGT. The CDR3 consists of 14 residues. Between the trimmed V and J ends, which lost 4 bases and 0 bases, there was a span of 6 bases. CDR3 nucleotide sequence: TGTGCCAGCAGTGCGGTCGCGAACACCGGGGAGCTGTTTTTT. Its protein is CASSAVANTGELFF.

On this clone itself: Other DNA sequences in the same sample also yield this CDR3. The rearrangement links TRBV7-2 to TRBJ1-1; D not resolved. Trimming removed 1 base from V and 1 base from J, with 4 bases in between. The CDR3 consists of 13 residues. Germline values: CDR1 SGHTA, CDR2 FQGNSA. CDR3 nucleotide sequence: TGTGCCAGCAGCTTAGACAGGAACACTGAAGCTTTCTTT. Protein: CASSLDRNTEAFF.

V usage is TRBV6-4 and J usage is TRBJ2-1; perhaps D is TRBD1 or TRBD2 (6 bases each). The CDR3 consists of 16 residues. Trimming removed 2 bases at V and 2 bases at J, with 13 bases between. The germline gives CDR1 MRHNA, CDR2 SNTAGT. The DNA of the CDR3 is TGTGCCAGCAGTGACGCCCAGGGGAGGCCCTACAATGAGCAGTTCTTC. It translates to CASSDAQGRPYNEQFF.

Notes on this clone: Within the sample, other DNA sequences also encode this same CDR3. This chain joins TRBV7-9 and TRBJ2-2; D unresolved. V was pared by 3 bases and J by 2 bases, with 4 bases between. CDR1 and CDR2 from the germline V gene are SEHNR and FQNEAQ (reference sequence). The CDR3 spans 13 residues. CDR3 sequence: CASSLKNTGELFF. CDR3 bases: TGTGCCAGCAGCTTGAAAAACACCGGGGAGCTGTTTTTT.

The J gene is TRBJ2-2, the V gene TRBV2, with D possibly being TRBD2 (6 bases). Trimming cost V 7 bases and J 6 bases, with 21 bases left between them. The CDR3 has 16 residues. Germline assignment: CDR1 SNHLY and CDR2 FYNNEI. CDR3 coding DNA: TGTGCCAGCATTCGGGAGTCCAGGCATAGGCCCGGGGAGCTGTTTTTT. It is translated as CASIRESRHRPGELFF.

V gene TRBV25-1 combines with J gene TRBJ1-1, with D uncertain. Deletions cut 1 base from V and 1 base from J, with 4 bases between. CDR1 is MGHDK, CDR2 SYGVNS, per germline. This CDR3 spans 13 amino acids. In DNA form, the CDR3 reads TGTGCCAGCAGTGAATTGGGGAACACTGAAGCTTTCTTT. Translated: CASSELGNTEAFF.

This clone has just one count. The chain couples TRBV5-1 to TRBJ1-4; D may be TRBD1 (5 bases). Germline CDR1 reads SGHRS; CDR2 reads YFSETQ. The CDR3 totals 15 residues. Trimming stripped 4 bases from V and 3 bases from J, with 13 bases between. The CDR3 is CASSPQGRSNEKLFF. The CDR3 DNA reads as TGCGCCAGCAGCCCCCAGGGACGGTCTAATGAAAAACTGTTTTTT.

Concerning this clone: The identical CDR3 is also encoded by other nucleotide sequences in the sample. This sequence joins TRBV5-4 and TRBJ2-3; D is unresolved. Germline loops: CDR1 SGHNT, CDR2 YYREEE (reference sequence). Between the trimmed V and J ends, which lost 2 bases and 3 bases, there was a span of 4 bases. The CDR3 totals 12 residues. The CDR3 DNA reads TGTGCCAGCAGCTTTGAGACAGATACGCAGTATTTT. It specifies CASSFETDTQYF. Full variable domain (remainder filled in from reference TRBV5-4 and TRBJ2-3): ETGVTQSPTHLIKTRGQQVTLRCSSQSGHNTVSWYQQALGQGPQFIFQYYREEENGRGNFPPRFSGLQFPNYSSELNVNALELDDSALYLCASSFETDTQYFGPGTRLTVL.

This clone has just a few counts. The rearrangement links TRBV28 to TRBJ2-2; the match to TRBD1 covers 9 bases. Germline trimming cut 8 bases from V and 6 bases from J; bases unmatched to any gene: 4. In germline, CDR1 is MDHEN, CDR2 SYDVKM. The CDR3 spans 13 residues. CDR3 sequence reads: CASGQGNPGELFF. The CDR3 DNA sequence: TGTGCCAGCGGACAGGGGAATCCCGGGGAGCTGTTTTTT. The whole variable domain, filled in from reference TRBV28 and TRBJ2-2, reads DVKVTQSSRYLVKRTGEKVFLECVQDMDHENMFWYRQDPGLGLRLIYFSYDVKMKEKGDIPEGYSVSREKKERFSLILESASTNQTSMYLCASGQGNPGELFFGEGSRLTVL.

The chain employs TRBV6-5 and TRBJ1-2; 7 bases map to TRBD1. Unmatched junction bases numbered 10, after V lost 7 bases and J lost 8 bases. The CDR3 runs 13 residues. Germline V CDR1 and CDR2: MNHEY, SVGAGI. In nucleotides, the CDR3 is TGTGCCAGCACCACGGGTCAGGGGGGCGGCTACACCTTC. Residues: CASTTGQGGGYTF.

J is TRBJ2-7 and V is TRBV7-4, with D hard to call. Germline-derived CDR1 and CDR2 are SGHVT and SQSDAQ. V was trimmed by 6 bases and J by 6 bases, leaving 12 bases between them. This CDR3 is built from 12 residues. Written as DNA, the CDR3 is TGTGCCAGCAGGTCGAACTTCCGCGAGCAGTACTTC. Its translation is CASRSNFREQYF.

The CDR3 DNA reads TGTGCCAGCTTACACCCCCAGACATACAATGAGCAGTTCTTC. It yields the protein CASLHPQTYNEQFF. J is TRBJ2-1 and V is TRBV28; no reliable D call. The V and J ends lost 8 bases and 4 bases respectively, with 15 bases between them. The germline V gene encodes CDR1 MDHEN and CDR2 SYDVKM. The CDR3 loop spans 14 amino acids.

The J gene is TRBJ1-2, the V gene TRBV27, with D perhaps TRBD1 (5 bases). Germline CDR1 is MNHEY and CDR2 is SMNVEV (reference sequence). The CDR3 has 15 amino acids. The V and J ends lost 9 bases and 3 bases respectively, with 20 bases between them. CDR3 sequence (DNA): TGTGCCAGTGGGGCGTCTACAATCCGGGACTATGGCTACACCTTC. Translated: CASGASTIRDYGYTF.

This sequence joins TRBV6-1 and TRBJ2-5; no definite D call. Germline lookup yields CDR1 MNHNS and CDR2 SASEGT. The CDR3 is 14 residues long. V lost 2 bases, J lost 7 bases, and 14 bases lay in between. The CDR3 is CASSELDSMGTQYF. DNA of the CDR3: TGTGCCAGCAGTGAACTCGACTCCATGGGGACCCAGTACTTC.

Turning to this clone: The sample holds other DNA sequences that translate to the same CDR3. The V and J genes are TRBV2 and TRBJ1-1; D remains ambiguous. The CDR3 totals 11 residues. V lost 10 bases, J lost 1 base, and 7 bases lay in between. Looked up from germline, CDR1 is SNHLY and CDR2 is FYNNEI. The CDR3 bases are TGTGCCACCAGCCGGAACACTGAAGCTTTCTTT. Protein: CATSRNTEAFF.

V usage is TRBV2 and J usage is TRBJ2-5; 8 bases are shared with TRBD2. Germline V gene data show CDR1 as SNHLY and CDR2 as FYNNEI. This CDR3 contains 13 residues. The J segment lost 5 bases and the V segment lost 8 bases, leaving 7 bases of the junction unmatched. CDR3 loop: CASSPGLGETQYF. In DNA, the CDR3 is TGTGCCAGCTCCCCGGGACTAGGGGAGACCCAGTACTTC.

The chain combines TRBV18 with TRBJ1-4; no clear D gene. V was pared by 6 bases and J by 3 bases, with 14 bases between. CDR3 length: 15 amino acids. Germline values: CDR1 KGHSH, CDR2 LQKENI. CDR3 bases: TGTGCCAGCTCTCTTCCGGGGATGTCTAATGAAAAACTGTTTTTT. Translating gives CASSLPGMSNEKLFF. Filled out from reference TRBV18 and TRBJ1-4, the complete variable domain reads NAGVMQNPRHLVRRRGQEARLRCSPMKGHSHVYWYRQLPEEGLKFMVYLQKENIIDESGMPKERFSAEFPKEGPSILRIQQVVRGDSAAYFCASSLPGMSNEKLFFGSGTQLSVL.